The 19 T cell receptor beta chains presented below share a single source sample, sequenced in a study of control samples from healthy donors and cancer patients (dated by TCRdb to the early 2020s). Libraries were constructed by the immunoSEQ multiplex PCR assay. The clones in this table, taken by TCRdb from immuneACCESS, are in-frame only. Not every clone is retained; where verified, under half of the shortfall comes from an unresolved V gene, and the cause of the rest is unknown. Recorded for this sample are fewer than 200,000 clones; around 90% of them occurred a single time. Clones ranked in the top ten supply 1.2% to 1.5% of the sample. The sample was blood. These receptor sequences come from a woman aged 45-59 years in good health.

This sequence joins TRBV6-5 and TRBJ2-2, with TRBD2 identical over 7 bases. V lost 2 bases to trimming and J lost 0 bases; unmatched junction nucleotides: 3. The CDR3 consists of 16 residues. In germline, CDR1 is MNHEY, CDR2 SVGAGI. The CDR3 DNA sequence: TGTGCCAGCAGTTACACGGGACTAACGAACACCGGGGAGCTGTTTTTT. Translation: CASSYTGLTNTGELFF.

This rearrangement joins TRBV5-6 to TRBJ1-1; no clear D gene. The CDR3 runs 14 residues. Germline assignment: CDR1 SGHDT and CDR2 YYEEEE. Deletions cut 2 bases from V and 1 base from J, with 9 bases between. This CDR3 reads CASSFFRRNTEAFF. DNA of the CDR3: TGTGCCAGCAGCTTTTTCCGCCGGAACACTGAAGCTTTCTTT.

The chain combines TRBV6-1 with TRBJ2-3; D might be TRBD1 or TRBD2, each matching 5 bases. This CDR3 has 15 residues. Germline loops: CDR1 MNHNS, CDR2 SASEGT. V lost 2 bases and J lost 6, with 15 bases in between. CDR3 in amino acids: CASSELGTASDTQYF. The CDR3 bases are TGTGCCAGCAGTGAATTAGGGACCGCGTCCGATACGCAGTATTTT.

V and J are TRBV5-1 and TRBJ1-5, with D perhaps TRBD1 (5 bases). The germline V and J ends were trimmed by 4 bases and 2 bases, with 19 bases remaining between them. Germline V gene data show CDR1 as SGHRS and CDR2 as YFSETQ. This CDR3 comprises 17 residues. The CDR3 region is CASSLRDLRKGNQPQHF. In DNA, the CDR3 is TGCGCCAGCAGCCTACGGGACCTTCGGAAGGGCAATCAGCCCCAGCATTTT.

This chain joins TRBV4-3 and TRBJ1-1; 8 positions agree with TRBD1. Germline V gives CDR1 LGHNA, CDR2 YSLEER. Trimming removed 4 bases from V and 1 base from J; junction bases left unmatched: 8. The length of the CDR3 is 16 residues. CDR3 sequence (DNA): TGCGCCAGCAGCCCCCGGGACAGGAGAGGGAACACTGAAGCTTTCTTT. This encodes CASSPRDRRGNTEAFF.

The rearrangement links TRBV25-1 to TRBJ1-1, with D possibly matching TRBD1 (5 bases). The CDR3 totals 15 residues. Germline V gene data show CDR1 as MGHDK and CDR2 as SYGVNS. The V gene lost 8 bases and the J gene lost 1 base, with 17 bases spanning the gap. CDR3 in amino acids: CASRRQTLENTEAFF. DNA of the CDR3: TGTGCCAGCCGCAGACAGACATTAGAGAACACTGAAGCTTTCTTT.

This clone was seen a single time. The rearrangement uses TRBV29-1 and TRBJ2-3; 7 bases match TRBD1. Looked up from germline, CDR1 is SQVTM and CDR2 is ANQGSEA. The CDR3 is 14 amino acids. The V segment lost 4 bases and the J segment 1 base; nucleotides outside the gene matches: 5. CDR3 in DNA: TGCAGCGTTGTTGTAGGACAGGGCACAGATACGCAGTATTTT. It yields the protein CSVVVGQGTDTQYF.

This sequence joins TRBV28 and TRBJ2-5, with D possibly matching TRBD2 (5 bases). The germline V gene has CDR1 MDHEN and CDR2 SYDVKM. V lost 11 bases, J lost 5 bases, and 18 bases lay in between. This CDR3 has 13 amino acids. The CDR3 here is CAASLGSMETQYF. CDR3 coding DNA: TGTGCCGCTTCACTAGGGAGCATGGAGACCCAGTACTTC.

The chain has TRBV5-1 and TRBJ2-2; no definite D call. The germline V and J ends were trimmed by 0 bases and 5 bases, with 5 bases remaining between them. CDR1 is SGHRS and CDR2 is YFSETQ in the germline V gene. The CDR3 consists of 13 residues. Here the CDR3 reads CASSLEQTGELFF. DNA of the CDR3: TGCGCCAGCAGCTTGGAGCAAACCGGGGAGCTGTTTTTT.

The chain joins TRBV15 to TRBJ1-3; no firm D call. Per germline, CDR1 LNHNV and CDR2 YYDKDF (reference sequence). The CDR3 runs 12 residues. V lost 5 bases, J lost 8 bases, and 10 bases lay in between. The CDR3 is CATSRAEDTIYF. The CDR3 coding sequence is TGTGCCACCAGCCGAGCTGAGGACACCATATATTTT.

This sequence joins TRBV28 and TRBJ2-7; D call uncertain. Germline V CDR1 and CDR2: MDHEN, SYDVKM. Between the trimmed V and J ends, which lost 5 bases and 2 bases, there was a span of 16 bases. This CDR3 is 15 amino acids long. This CDR3 reads CASSPAGRQAYEQYF. The CDR3 DNA sequence: TGTGCCAGCAGTCCCGCCGGCAGGCAAGCCTACGAGCAGTACTTC. The entire variable domain, with the rest obtained from reference TRBV28 and TRBJ2-7, is as follows: DVKVTQSSRYLVKRTGEKVFLECVQDMDHENMFWYRQDPGLGLRLIYFSYDVKMKEKGDIPEGYSVSREKKERFSLILESASTNQTSMYLCASSPAGRQAYEQYFGPGTRLTVT.

The chain has TRBV14 and TRBJ2-3; D uncertain. Per germline, CDR1 SGHDN and CDR2 FVKESK. V was shortened by 2 bases and J by 5 bases, with 5 bases between the two germline ends. This CDR3 comprises 12 residues. The chain's CDR3 is CASSQFRDTQYF. CDR3 DNA sequence: TGTGCCAGCAGCCAATTCAGAGATACGCAGTATTTT.

The chain combines TRBV6-5 with TRBJ1-6, with TRBD1 as a possible D gene (5 bases). The CDR3 covers 14 residues. V gave up 6 bases and J gave up 10 bases, with 16 bases separating them. The germline V gene encodes CDR1 MNHEY and CDR2 SVGAGI. CDR3 sequence reads: CASSIGDPGSPLHF. The CDR3 nucleotides read TGTGCCAGCAGCATCGGCGACCCAGGGTCACCCCTCCACTTT.

This chain joins TRBV29-1 and TRBJ1-5; D is ambiguous. The germline V gene has CDR1 SQVTM and CDR2 ANQGSEA. The CDR3 totals 13 residues. Trimming shortened V by 4 bases and J by 2 bases, and 9 bases separated the two germline ends. The CDR3 DNA reads TGCAGCGTTGGCCGGGGTCGCAATCAGCCCCAGCATTTT. It codes for CSVGRGRNQPQHF. The full variable domain, in which reference TRBV29-1 and TRBJ1-5 provide the parts outside the CDR3, is SAVISQKPSRDICQRGTSLTIQCQVDSQVTMMFWYRQQPGQSLTLIATANQGSEATYESGFVIDKFPISRPNLTFSTLTVSNMSPEDSSIYLCSVGRGRNQPQHFGDGTRLSIL.

The V gene is TRBV6-6, the J gene TRBJ2-1; D uncertain. V gave up 7 bases and J gave up 1 base, with 11 bases separating them. This CDR3 region has 14 residues. CDR1 MNHNY and CDR2 SVGAGI come from the germline V gene (reference sequence). For the CDR3, the DNA is TGTGCCAGCAATCCTGACGCATCCTACAATGAGCAGTTCTTC. This translates into CASNPDASYNEQFF.

The chain employs TRBV4-1 and TRBJ2-7, with no clear D. Trimming took 1 base from V and 0 from J, leaving 7 bases between them. The CDR3 is made up of 14 amino acids. Germline V gives CDR1 MGHRA, CDR2 YSYEKL. CDR3 DNA: TGCGCCAGCAGCCAAGGGCCGGGCTCCTACGAGCAGTACTTC. Its protein is CASSQGPGSYEQYF.

This clone occurred once. The chain joins TRBV5-1 to TRBJ2-1; D is unresolved. V was trimmed by 0 bases and J by 5 bases, leaving 12 bases between them. This CDR3 has 15 residues. Germline values: CDR1 SGHRS, CDR2 YFSETQ. The CDR3 sequence: CASSLGLSADNEQFF. In DNA, the CDR3 is TGCGCCAGCAGCTTGGGGCTGAGCGCCGACAATGAGCAGTTCTTC.

The V gene is TRBV30, the J gene TRBJ2-2; TRBD2 matches at 13 bases. With V trimmed by 3 bases and J by 6 bases, 7 bases remained unmatched. This CDR3 is 16 amino acids long. Germline V CDR1 and CDR2: GTSNPN, SVGIG (reference sequence). The CDR3 spells CAWSGGLAGVAGELFF. CDR3 in DNA: TGTGCCTGGAGCGGCGGACTAGCGGGAGTGGCCGGGGAGCTGTTTTTT.

In this sample, this clone turned up a few times. This sequence joins TRBV28 and TRBJ1-5, with 7 bases fitting TRBD1. Germline-derived CDR1 and CDR2 are MDHEN and SYDVKM. Trimming at V came to 2 bases and at J to 0 bases, leaving 10 bases not matched to a gene. The CDR3 consists of 18 residues. CDR3 coding DNA: TGTGCCAGCAGTTTAACCAGGGGGGAACTTTATAGCAATCAGCCCCAGCATTTT. Its protein product is CASSLTRGELYSNQPQHF.